This T cell receptor beta chain was recovered during a study of blood T cell repertoires in COVID-19. Study background: Nucleic acid was either cDNA or gDNA, and it came from T cells, B-cell-depleted T cells, or PBMCs.

Individuals drawn from around 24 US areas were about 18 to 95 years old. Before being deemed recovered, Cohort 3 donors had two negative PCRs, clearance, or symptom resolution. This CDR3 spans 15 amino acids. Trimming left V 6 bases short and J 3 bases short, with 14 bases between. Germline CDR1 MNHEY, CDR2 SMNVEV (reference sequence). TCRdb's table, derived via immunoSEQ multiplex PCR, lists solely in-frame clones and lacks some. The sample gives 370,000 or so clones, more than 70% of which show up once; 1.3% is in the top ten. This clonotype was sampled from a young man who had recovered from COVID-19. Sequencing was done on a sample of PBMCs or T cells enriched from blood (not recorded which). V gene TRBV27 combines with J gene TRBJ1-4; no firm D call. In DNA form, the CDR3 reads TGTGCCAGCAGCGCCCTAGGCAGCCCTAATGAAAAACTGTTTTTT. Its translation is CASSALGSPNEKLFF.